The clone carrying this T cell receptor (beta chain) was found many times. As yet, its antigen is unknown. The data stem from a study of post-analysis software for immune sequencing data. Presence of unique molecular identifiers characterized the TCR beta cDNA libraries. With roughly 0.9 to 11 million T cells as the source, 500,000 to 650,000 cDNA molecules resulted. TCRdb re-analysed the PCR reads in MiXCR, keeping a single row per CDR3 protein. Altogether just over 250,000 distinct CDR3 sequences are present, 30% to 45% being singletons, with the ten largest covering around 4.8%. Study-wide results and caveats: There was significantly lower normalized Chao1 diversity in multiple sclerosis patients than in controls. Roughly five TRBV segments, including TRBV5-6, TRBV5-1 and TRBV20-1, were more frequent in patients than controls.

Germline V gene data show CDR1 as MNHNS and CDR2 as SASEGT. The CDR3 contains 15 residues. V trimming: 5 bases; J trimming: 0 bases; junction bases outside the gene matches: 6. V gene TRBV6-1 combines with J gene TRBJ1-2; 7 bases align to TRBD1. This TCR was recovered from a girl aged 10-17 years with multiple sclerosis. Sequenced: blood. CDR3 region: CASSTQGTANYGYTF. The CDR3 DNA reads TGTGCCAGCAGTACCCAGGGGACAGCTAACTATGGCTACACCTTC.